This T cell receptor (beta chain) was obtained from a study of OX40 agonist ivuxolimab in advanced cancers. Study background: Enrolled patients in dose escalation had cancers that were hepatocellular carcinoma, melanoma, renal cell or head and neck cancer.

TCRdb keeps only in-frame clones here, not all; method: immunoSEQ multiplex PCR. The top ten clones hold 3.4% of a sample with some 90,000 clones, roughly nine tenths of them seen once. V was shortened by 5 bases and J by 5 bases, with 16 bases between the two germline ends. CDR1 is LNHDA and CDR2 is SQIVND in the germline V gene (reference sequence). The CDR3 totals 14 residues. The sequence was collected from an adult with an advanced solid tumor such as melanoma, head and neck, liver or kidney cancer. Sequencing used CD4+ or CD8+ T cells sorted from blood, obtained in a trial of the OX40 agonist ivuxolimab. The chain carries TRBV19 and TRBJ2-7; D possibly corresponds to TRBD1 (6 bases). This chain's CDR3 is CASSYGGDWNEQYF. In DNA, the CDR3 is TGTGCCAGTAGTTATGGGGGCGATTGGAACGAGCAGTACTTC.